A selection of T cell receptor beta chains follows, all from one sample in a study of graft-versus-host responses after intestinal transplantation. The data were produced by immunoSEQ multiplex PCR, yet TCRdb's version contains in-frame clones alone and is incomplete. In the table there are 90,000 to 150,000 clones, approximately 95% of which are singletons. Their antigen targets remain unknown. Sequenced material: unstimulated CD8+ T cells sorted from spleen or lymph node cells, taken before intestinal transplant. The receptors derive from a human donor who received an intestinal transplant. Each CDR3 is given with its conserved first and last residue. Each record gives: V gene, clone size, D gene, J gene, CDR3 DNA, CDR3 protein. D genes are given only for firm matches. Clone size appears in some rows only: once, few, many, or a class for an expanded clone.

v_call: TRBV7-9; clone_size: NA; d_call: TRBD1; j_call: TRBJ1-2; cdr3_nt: TGTGCCTCGACAGGGGCCTATGGCTACACCTTC; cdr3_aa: CASTGAYGYTF
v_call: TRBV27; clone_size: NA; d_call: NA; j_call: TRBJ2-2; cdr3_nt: TGTGCCAGCAGTTTACTCGGGAGAGGTACCGGGGAGCTGTTTTTT; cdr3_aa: CASSLLGRGTGELFF
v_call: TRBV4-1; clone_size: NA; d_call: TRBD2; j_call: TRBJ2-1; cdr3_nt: TGCGCCAGCAGCCAAGTGGCAAGCGGGACCTACAATGAGCAGTTCTTC; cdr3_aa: CASSQVASGTYNEQFF
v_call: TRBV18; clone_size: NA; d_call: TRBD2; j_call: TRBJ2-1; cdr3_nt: TGTGCCAGCTTGTACTCTAGCGGAAAACACAATGAGCAGTTCTTC; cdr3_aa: CASLYSSGKHNEQFF
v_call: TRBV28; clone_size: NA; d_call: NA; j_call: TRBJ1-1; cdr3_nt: TGTGCCAGCAGTTCAGGGCCGGGCACTGAAGCTTTCTTT; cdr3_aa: CASSSGPGTEAFF
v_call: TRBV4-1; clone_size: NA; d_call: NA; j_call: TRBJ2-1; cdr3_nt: TGCGCCAGCAGCCAAGAGGAGGTTCTGGGTGAGCAGTTCTTC; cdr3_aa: CASSQEEVLGEQFF
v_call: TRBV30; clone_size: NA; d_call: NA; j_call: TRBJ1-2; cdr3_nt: TGTGCCTGGAGTGTACTGGGCGGCTACACCTTC; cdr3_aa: CAWSVLGGYTF
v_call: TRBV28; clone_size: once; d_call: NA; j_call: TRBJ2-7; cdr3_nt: TGTGCCAGCAGTTTAGGCCCCGCCAGTGCCTACGAGCAGTACTTC; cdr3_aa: CASSLGPASAYEQYF
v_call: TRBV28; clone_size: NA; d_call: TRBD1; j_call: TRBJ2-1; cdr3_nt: TGTGCCACCGACAGGGGAAATGAGCAGTTCTTC; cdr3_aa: CATDRGNEQFF
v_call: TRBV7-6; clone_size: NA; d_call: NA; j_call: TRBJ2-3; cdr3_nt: TGTGCCAGCAGCTTACGCCCCGCGGACAGCACAGATACGCAGTATTTT; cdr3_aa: CASSLRPADSTDTQYF
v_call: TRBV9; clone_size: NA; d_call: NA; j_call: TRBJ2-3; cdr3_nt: TGTGCCAGCAGCGTAGATAGGACATCTTACACAGATACGCAGTATTTT; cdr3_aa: CASSVDRTSYTDTQYF
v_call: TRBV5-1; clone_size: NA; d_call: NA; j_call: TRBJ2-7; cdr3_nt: TGCGCCAGCAGCGATAACTACGAGCAGTACTTC; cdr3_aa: CASSDNYEQYF
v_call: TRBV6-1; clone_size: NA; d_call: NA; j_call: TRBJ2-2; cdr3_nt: TGTGCCAGCAGGGACAGCATATACACCGGGGAGCTGTTTTTT; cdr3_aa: CASRDSIYTGELFF
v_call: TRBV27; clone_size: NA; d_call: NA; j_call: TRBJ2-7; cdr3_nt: TGTGCCAGCAGCCCTCTGACCTCCTACGAGCAGTACTTC; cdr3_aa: CASSPLTSYEQYF
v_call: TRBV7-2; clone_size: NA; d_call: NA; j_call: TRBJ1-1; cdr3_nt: TGTGCCAGCAGCTTGCTACCTCCAGGGGAGGTAGCTGAAGCTTTCTTT; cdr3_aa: CASSLLPPGEVAEAFF
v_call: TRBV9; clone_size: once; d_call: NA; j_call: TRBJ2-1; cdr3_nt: TGTGCCAGCAGCGTAGATGGTGACTGGGACAATGAGCAGTTCTTC; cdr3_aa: CASSVDGDWDNEQFF
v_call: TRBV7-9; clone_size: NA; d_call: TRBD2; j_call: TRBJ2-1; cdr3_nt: TGTGCCAGCAGCTTAGTGGGGCTAGCGGGAGAGTTGTTGTACAATGAGCAGTTCTTC; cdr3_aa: CASSLVGLAGELLYNEQFF
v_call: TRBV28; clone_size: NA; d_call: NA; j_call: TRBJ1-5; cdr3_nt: TGTGCCAGCAGGCGCGGACAAAATAGCAATCAGCCCCAGCATTTT; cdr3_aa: CASRRGQNSNQPQHF
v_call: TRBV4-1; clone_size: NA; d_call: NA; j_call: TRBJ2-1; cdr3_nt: TGCGCCAGCAGCCAAGATCCCCAGAAGGATGAGCAGTTCTTC; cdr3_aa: CASSQDPQKDEQFF
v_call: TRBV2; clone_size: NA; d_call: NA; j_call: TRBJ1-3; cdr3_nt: TGTGCCAGCGCCAGGGGCGCGAGGGGAAACACCATATATTTT; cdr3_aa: CASARGARGNTIYF
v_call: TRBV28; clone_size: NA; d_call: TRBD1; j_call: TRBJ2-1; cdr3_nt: TGTGCCAGCAGACGGGACAGGGGGCCCACATTTCATGAGCAGTTCTTC; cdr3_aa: CASRRDRGPTFHEQFF
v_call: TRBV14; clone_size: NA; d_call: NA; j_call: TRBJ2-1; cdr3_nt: TGTGCCAGCAGCCGGGTCCAGGTCGGTGTCTATGAGCAGTTCTTC; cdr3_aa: CASSRVQVGVYEQFF
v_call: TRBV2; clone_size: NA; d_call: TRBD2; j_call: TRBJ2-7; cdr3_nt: TGTGCCAGCAGTGGGACTAGCGGGAGTAGCTACGAGCAGTACTTC; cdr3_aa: CASSGTSGSSYEQYF
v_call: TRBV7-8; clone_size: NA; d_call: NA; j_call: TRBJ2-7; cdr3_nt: TGTGCCAGCAGCCCAAGAGGAGGGCAGGGAAGCTCCTACGAGCAGTACTTC; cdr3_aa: CASSPRGGQGSSYEQYF
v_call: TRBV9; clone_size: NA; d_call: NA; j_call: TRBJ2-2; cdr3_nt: TGTGCCAGCAGCCCCCAGGGAAGGGGCACCGGGGAGCTGTTTTTT; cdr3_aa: CASSPQGRGTGELFF
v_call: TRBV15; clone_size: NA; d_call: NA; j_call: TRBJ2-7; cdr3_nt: TGTGCCACCAGCAGAGATTCCCCCCCTTCCCACGAGCAGTACTTC; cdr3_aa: CATSRDSPPSHEQYF
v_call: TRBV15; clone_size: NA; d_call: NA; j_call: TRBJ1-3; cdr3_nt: TGTGCCACCAGCAGAGACGAAATGGTCGGGGGAGACTCTGGAAACACCATATATTTT; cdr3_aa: CATSRDEMVGGDSGNTIYF
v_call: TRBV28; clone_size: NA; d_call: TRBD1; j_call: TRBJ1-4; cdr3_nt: TGTGCCAGCAGTTTATACGACAGGGATGAAAAACTGTTTTTT; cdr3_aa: CASSLYDRDEKLFF
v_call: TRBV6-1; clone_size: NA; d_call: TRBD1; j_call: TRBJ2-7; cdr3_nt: TGTGCCAGCAGTGCCCGGGACAGGGTTCCGGACTACGAGCAGTACTTC; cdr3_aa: CASSARDRVPDYEQYF
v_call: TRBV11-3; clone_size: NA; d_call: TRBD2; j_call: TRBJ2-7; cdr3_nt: TGTGCCAGCAGCTCTAACAGCGGGGGAACCTACGAGCAGTACTTC; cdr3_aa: CASSSNSGGTYEQYF
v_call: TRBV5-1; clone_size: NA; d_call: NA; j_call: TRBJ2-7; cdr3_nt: TGCGCCAGCAGCTTGAACGGGATTCCGTACGAGCAGTACTTC; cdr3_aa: CASSLNGIPYEQYF
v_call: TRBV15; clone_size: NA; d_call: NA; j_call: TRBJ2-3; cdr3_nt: TGTGCCACCAGAAACACAGATACGCAGTATTTT; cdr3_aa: CATRNTDTQYF
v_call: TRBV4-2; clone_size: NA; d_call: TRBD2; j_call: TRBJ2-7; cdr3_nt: TGTGCCAGCAGCCCCGAACTAGCGGGAGGCCCCTACGAGCAGTACTTC; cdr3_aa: CASSPELAGGPYEQYF
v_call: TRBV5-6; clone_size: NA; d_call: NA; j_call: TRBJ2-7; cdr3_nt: TGTGCCAGCAGCTTTTCCTACGAGCAGTACTTC; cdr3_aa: CASSFSYEQYF
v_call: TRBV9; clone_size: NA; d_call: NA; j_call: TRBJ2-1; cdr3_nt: TGTGCCAGCAGCGTAGGTAGTGAGCAGTTCTTC; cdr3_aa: CASSVGSEQFF
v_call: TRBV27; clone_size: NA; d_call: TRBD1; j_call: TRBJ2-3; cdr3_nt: TGTGCCAGCAGTTCACCGGGACAGGGGCCAGATACGCAGTATTTT; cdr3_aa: CASSSPGQGPDTQYF
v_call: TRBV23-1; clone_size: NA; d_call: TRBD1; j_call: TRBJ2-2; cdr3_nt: TGCGCCAGCAGTCAATTTGACAGGGGGCAACACGGGGAGCTGTTTTTT; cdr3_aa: CASSQFDRGQHGELFF
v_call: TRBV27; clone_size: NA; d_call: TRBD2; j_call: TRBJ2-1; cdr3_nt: TGTGCCAGCAGTTTAACTAGCGGGAGTCGGTACAATGAGCAGTTCTTC; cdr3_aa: CASSLTSGSRYNEQFF
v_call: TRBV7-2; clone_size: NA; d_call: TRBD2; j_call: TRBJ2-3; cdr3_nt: TGTGCCAGCAGCGGGACTAGCGGGCCAGATACGCAGTATTTT; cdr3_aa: CASSGTSGPDTQYF
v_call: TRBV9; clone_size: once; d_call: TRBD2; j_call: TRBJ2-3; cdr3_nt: TGTGCCAGCAGCGTAGAGACTAGCGGATACACAGATACGCAGTATTTT; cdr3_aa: CASSVETSGYTDTQYF
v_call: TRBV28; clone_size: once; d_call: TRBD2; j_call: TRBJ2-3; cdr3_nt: TGTGCCAGCAGGGGGACTAGCGGGAGCGCAGATACGCAGTATTTT; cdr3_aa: CASRGTSGSADTQYF
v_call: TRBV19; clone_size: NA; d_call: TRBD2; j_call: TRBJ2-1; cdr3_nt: TGTGCCAGTAGTATCGCCCCGACTAGCGGTGAGCAGTTCTTC; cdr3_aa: CASSIAPTSGEQFF
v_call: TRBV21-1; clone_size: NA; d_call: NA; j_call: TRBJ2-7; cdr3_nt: TGTGCCAGCAGCACGCTAGCGGGAGTGACCTACGAGCAGTACTTC; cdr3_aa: CASSTLAGVTYEQYF
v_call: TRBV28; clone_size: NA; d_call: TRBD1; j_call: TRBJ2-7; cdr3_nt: TGTGCCAGCAGGGAGACAGGGGGCTACGAGCAGTACTTC; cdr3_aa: CASRETGGYEQYF
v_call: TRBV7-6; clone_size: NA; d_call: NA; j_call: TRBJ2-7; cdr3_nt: TGTGCCAGCAGCCCCGGGACTGGCTCCTACGAGCAGTACTTC; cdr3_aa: CASSPGTGSYEQYF
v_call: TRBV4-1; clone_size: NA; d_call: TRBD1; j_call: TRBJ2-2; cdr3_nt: TGCGCCAGCGGCCGAACAGGGGGCACCGGGGAGCTGTTTTTT; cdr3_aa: CASGRTGGTGELFF
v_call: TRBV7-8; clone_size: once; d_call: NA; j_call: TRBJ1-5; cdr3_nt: TGTACCAGCAGCTCATCCTTGACCCGTTATAGCAATCAGCCCCAGCATTTT; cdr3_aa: CTSSSSLTRYSNQPQHF